Below, 23 T cell receptor beta chains from the same sample are listed, as sequenced in a study of blood T cell repertoires in COVID-19. TCRdb keeps only in-frame clones here, not all; method: immunoSEQ multiplex PCR. The sample consists of 200,000 to 250,000 clones, more than 75% of them appearing once. Source material: PBMCs or T cells enriched from blood (not recorded which). The receptors come from a woman aged 45-60 years who had recovered from COVID-19.

This chain connects TRBV5-4 to TRBJ2-5; D is uncertain. This CDR3 comprises 14 residues. Trimming stripped 3 bases from V and 3 bases from J, with 12 bases between. Germline V gene data show CDR1 as SGHNT and CDR2 as YYREEE (reference sequence). Written as DNA, the CDR3 is TGTGCCAGCAGCTACCCTCGGCAGGAAGAGACCCAGTACTTC. It codes for CASSYPRQEETQYF.

The chain links TRBV5-1 to TRBJ2-1; 7 positions agree with TRBD2. V was pared by 5 bases and J by 9 bases, with 14 bases of the junction left unmatched. CDR1 is SGHRS, CDR2 YFSETQ, per germline. This CDR3 region has 15 residues. The chain's CDR3 is CASRSGRGTSFEQFF. In DNA form, the CDR3 reads TGCGCCAGCAGGTCGGGGCGGGGGACGTCCTTTGAGCAGTTCTTC.

In its sample, this clone was seen once. This chain joins TRBV4-1 and TRBJ2-7, with 12 bases that match TRBD2. The CDR3 contains 17 residues. CDR1 MGHRA and CDR2 YSYEKL come from the germline V gene. The J segment lost 4 bases and the V segment lost 3 bases, leaving 10 bases of the junction unmatched. CDR3 coding DNA: TGCGCCAGCAGCCAGAAACTAGCGGGAGGTGGTGGGTACGAGCAGTACTTC. It is translated as CASSQKLAGGGGYEQYF.

This clone was picked up one time. The V gene is TRBV19, the J gene TRBJ1-5; no clear D gene. The ends were cut back, 3 bases at V and 1 base at J, with 10 bases in the middle. Germline V gene lookup returns CDR1 LNHDA and CDR2 SQIVND (reference sequence). The CDR3 length is 15 residues. CDR3 nucleotides: TGTGCCAGTAGTATGCGGGAAAGGAGCAATCAGCCCCAGCATTTT. The encoded protein is CASSMRERSNQPQHF. Full variable domain (rest looked up from reference TRBV19 and TRBJ1-5): DGGITQSPKYLFRKEGQNVTLSCEQNLNHDAMYWYRQDPGQGLRLIYYSQIVNDFQKGDIAEGYSVSREKKESFPLTVTSAQKNPTAFYLCASSMRERSNQPQHFGDGTRLSIL.

V usage is TRBV9 and J usage is TRBJ1-2, with 8 positions matching TRBD1. This CDR3 region has 16 residues. CDR1 is SGDLS and CDR2 is YYNGEE in the germline V gene. J was trimmed by 4 bases and V by 4 bases; bases with no gene match: 12. The CDR3 DNA sequence: TGTGCCAGCAGCTCACAACTTTCAGGGGGCGGCTATGGCTACACCTTC. Residues: CASSSQLSGGGYGYTF.

This clone has just one count. This chain joins TRBV10-2 and TRBJ2-7; a weak D match, TRBD2 (5 bases). Germline V gives CDR1 WSHSY, CDR2 SAAADI. Between the trimmed V and J ends, which lost 5 bases and 6 bases, there was a span of 20 bases. This CDR3 has 15 residues. The CDR3 nucleotides are TGCGCCAGCAGTTCATTCGCCGGGTCTAGCTCCGAGCAGTACTTC. Its translation is CASSSFAGSSSEQYF.

This chain uses TRBV18 with TRBJ2-1, with 9 bases matching TRBD1. The germline gives CDR1 KGHSH, CDR2 LQKENI. There are 15 residues in the CDR3. Losses at the gene ends were 0 bases for V and 10 bases for J; bases not matched to a gene: 7. CDR3 loop: CASSPPGQGLGEQFF. The CDR3 DNA sequence: TGTGCCAGCTCACCACCGGGACAGGGCTTAGGAGAGCAGTTCTTC.

The DNA for the CDR3 is TGTGCCAGCAGTACTGGGACTAGCCTTGTTTTCGAGCAGTACTTC. It encodes CASSTGTSLVFEQYF. The rearrangement joins TRBV27 to TRBJ2-7, with 9 bases lining up with TRBD2. The CDR3 totals 15 residues. CDR1 and CDR2 from the germline V gene are MNHEY and SMNVEV (reference sequence). V lost 5 bases to trimming and J lost 6 bases; unmatched junction nucleotides: 11.

The chain recombines TRBV3-1 (or the pseudogene TRBV3-2) with TRBJ1-3; 9 nucleotides line up with TRBD1. This CDR3 is built from 17 residues. Germline CDR1 reads LGHDT; CDR2 reads YNNKEL (reference sequence). V shed 1 base, J shed 8 bases, and the junction held 12 bases outside the gene matches. In nucleotides, the CDR3 is TGTGCCAGCAGCCAAGGCCTTCCGGGACAGGGATGGTACACCATATATTTT. Translation gives CASSQGLPGQGWYTIYF.

V usage is TRBV5-1 and J usage is TRBJ2-3, with D tentatively TRBD1 (5 bases). Germline V gene sequence: CDR1 SGHRS, CDR2 YFSETQ. V shed 3 bases and J shed 2 bases, with 16 bases lying between them. This CDR3 contains 16 residues. The CDR3, as DNA: TGCGCCAGCAGCTCGAAGGCGCAGGGTATCACAGATACGCAGTATTTT. Protein: CASSSKAQGITDTQYF.

This sequence joins TRBV19 and TRBJ2-1; D might be TRBD2 (5 bases). The germline CDR1 and CDR2 sequences are LNHDA and SQIVND (reference sequence). The V end lost 7 bases, the J end lost 0 bases, and 16 bases lay between the germline ends. The CDR3 is made up of 16 amino acids. The CDR3 protein is CASMSGIRSSYNEQFF. In DNA, the CDR3 is TGTGCCAGTATGTCGGGGATCAGAAGCTCCTACAATGAGCAGTTCTTC.

The chain recombines TRBV11-2 with TRBJ2-7, with a tentative D call TRBD1 (5 bases). Germline V gene sequence: CDR1 SGHAT, CDR2 FQNNGV. This CDR3 has 15 amino acids. Trimming left V 1 base short and J 4 bases short, with 14 bases between. CDR3 residues: CASSLVQVGAYEQYF. The CDR3 DNA reads as TGTGCCAGCAGCTTAGTACAGGTTGGGGCTTACGAGCAGTACTTC.

To note about this clone: This CDR3 is missing its conserved last phenylalanine or tryptophan, likely due to a read error. The limits of the CDR3 on the DNA are not certain, so only TCRdb's listed CDR3 is given. The chain links TRBV5-4 to TRBJ1-2. Counting both end residues, the CDR3 totals 8 amino acids. Germline CDR1 reads SGHNT; CDR2 reads YYREEE (reference sequence). The CDR3 here is CASRWRRS.

The chain joins TRBV9 to TRBJ1-3; 7 nucleotides match TRBD1. The V gene end was trimmed by 3 bases and the J gene end by 0 bases; junction bases not matched to a gene: 6. CDR3 size: 16 residues. Looked up from germline, CDR1 is SGDLS and CDR2 is YYNGEE. This CDR3 reads CASSGYRGSSGNTIYF. In DNA form, the CDR3 reads TGTGCCAGCAGCGGATACAGGGGTTCCTCTGGAAACACCATATATTTT.

The chain employs TRBV19 and TRBJ1-4, with TRBD1 matching 7 bases. The germline CDR1 and CDR2 sequences are LNHDA and SQIVND (reference sequence). The CDR3 has 18 amino acids. V shed 3 bases, J shed 8 bases, and the junction held 18 bases outside the gene matches. As DNA, the CDR3 is TGTGCCAGTAGTATTTTCATTGGTTTCACAGGGGCCGGCGAAAAACTGTTTTTT. Translation gives CASSIFIGFTGAGEKLFF.

The CDR3 sequence is CASSPTGARDSPLHF. The CDR3 DNA is TGTGCCAGCAGTCCTACAGGGGCGAGGGATTCACCCCTCCACTTT. The rearrangement joins TRBV7-6 to TRBJ1-6; 7 positions agree with TRBD1. This CDR3 is 15 amino acids long. Trimming at V came to 6 bases and at J to 8 bases, leaving 10 bases not matched to a gene. Germline CDR1 reads SGHVS; CDR2 reads FNYEAQ.

Of note for this clone: Additional DNA sequences in this sample encode the identical CDR3. Here the CDR3 DNA reads TGTGCCAGCAGCTTATCAGGGAACACTGAAGCTTTCTTT. It is translated as CASSLSGNTEAFF. V and J are TRBV7-3 and TRBJ1-1; D not certain. CDR3 length equals 13 residues. Trimming left V 2 bases short and J 1 base short, with 5 bases between. Germline CDR1 SGHTA, CDR2 FQGTGA.

This rearrangement joins TRBV10-3 to TRBJ2-1; 7 bases map to TRBD2. Germline V gene data show CDR1 as ENHRY and CDR2 as SYGVKD. V shed 2 bases, J shed 9 bases, and the junction held 7 bases outside the gene matches. This CDR3 comprises 14 residues. In DNA, the CDR3 is TGTGCCATCAGTGAGGCGGCGGGAGTAGCTGAGCAGTTCTTC. Protein product: CAISEAAGVAEQFF.

The chain combines TRBV28 with TRBJ2-7; D might be TRBD2 (6 bases). CDR3 length: 15 residues. Germline V gene sequence: CDR1 MDHEN, CDR2 SYDVKM. V lost 2 bases to trimming and J lost 4 bases, with 15 bases between them. As DNA, the CDR3 is TGTGCCAGCAGTTTAGCGGGGTCGTCCGGGTACGAGCAGTACTTC. Translated: CASSLAGSSGYEQYF.

V gene TRBV5-4 combines with J gene TRBJ2-3, with D hard to call. Trimming removed 0 bases at V and 5 bases at J, with 4 bases between. Germline V lookup: CDR1 SGHNT, CDR2 YYREEE (reference sequence). CDR3 length: 12 amino acids. As DNA, the CDR3 is TGTGCCAGCAGCTTGGGCGGAGATACGCAGTATTTT. It codes for CASSLGGDTQYF. Combining the CDR3 with reference TRBV5-4 and TRBJ2-3 gives the whole variable domain ETGVTQSPTHLIKTRGQQVTLRCSSQSGHNTVSWYQQALGQGPQFIFQYYREEENGRGNFPPRFSGLQFPNYSSELNVNALELDDSALYLCASSLGGDTQYFGPGTRLTVL.

This chain joins TRBV11-3 and TRBJ2-7, with D possibly TRBD2 on 6 matching bases. V lost 5 bases and J lost 10, with 15 bases in between. The CDR3 runs 12 residues. Germline V gene sequence: CDR1 SGHNT, CDR2 YENEEA. The CDR3 protein is CASSDTWREQYF. As DNA, the CDR3 is TGTGCCAGCAGCGACACGTGGCGGGAACAGTACTTC.

The genes are TRBV10-3 and TRBJ2-1; 8 bases map to TRBD1. The CDR3 has 15 residues. Germline V gene sequence: CDR1 ENHRY, CDR2 SYGVKD. Germline trimming cut 4 bases from V and 6 bases from J; bases unmatched to any gene: 8. The CDR3 here is CAISAAGGGFNEQFF. In nucleotides, the CDR3 is TGTGCCATCAGTGCAGCAGGGGGCGGTTTCAATGAGCAGTTCTTC.

The V and J genes are TRBV19 and TRBJ2-1, with D perhaps TRBD1 (6 bases). The CDR3 sequence is 14 residues long. V lost 3 bases to trimming and J lost 6 bases, with 12 bases between them. The germline gives CDR1 LNHDA, CDR2 SQIVND (reference sequence). The CDR3 DNA reads TGTGCCAGTAGTATGAGGACAGTCATCAATGAGCAGTTCTTC. Encoded protein: CASSMRTVINEQFF. Supplemented by reference TRBV19 and TRBJ2-1, the full variable domain reads DGGITQSPKYLFRKEGQNVTLSCEQNLNHDAMYWYRQDPGQGLRLIYYSQIVNDFQKGDIAEGYSVSREKKESFPLTVTSAQKNPTAFYLCASSMRTVINEQFFGPGTRLTVL.